Each of the 25 T cell receptor beta chains below was sequenced from the same sample in a study of blood T cell repertoires in COVID-19. Sequencing was performed with immunoSEQ multiplex PCR; in TCRdb, only in-frame clones are kept and a portion is missing. Of over 200,000 clones in the sample, approximately 82% are singletons; the top ten hold roughly 9.4%. The sequenced sample was peripheral blood. These receptors all stem from a man aged 35 to 55 with active or convalescent COVID-19.

The rearrangement uses TRBV4-1 and TRBJ1-5, with D possibly matching TRBD1 (6 bases). This CDR3 has 18 residues. Trimming shortened V by 0 bases and J by 4 bases, and 19 bases separated the two germline ends. The germline CDR1 and CDR2 sequences are MGHRA and YSYEKL. DNA for the CDR3: TGCGCCAGCAGCCAAGATTTCGTGGGGGGGGCGCGGAATCAGCCCCAGCATTTT. Translated, it gives CASSQDFVGGARNQPQHF.

This chain uses TRBV15 with TRBJ2-1; 12 nucleotides match TRBD2. The CDR3 loop spans 15 amino acids. V shed 0 bases, J shed 9 bases, and the junction held 3 bases outside the gene matches. CDR1 and CDR2 (germline): LNHNV, YYDKDF (reference sequence). The CDR3 reads CATSRDQLAGGEQFF. In DNA form, the CDR3 reads TGTGCCACCAGCAGAGATCAACTAGCGGGAGGTGAGCAGTTCTTC.

This clone was picked up a small number of times. The V gene is TRBV3-1 (or the pseudogene TRBV3-2), the J gene TRBJ2-7; 8 nucleotides agree with TRBD1. Trimming removed 3 bases from V and 2 bases from J; junction bases left unmatched: 6. CDR3 length: 15 residues. From germline, CDR1 is LGHDT and CDR2 YNNKEL (reference sequence). The CDR3 DNA sequence: TGTGCCAGCAGCCAGAAGACAGGGGCCCCCTACGAGCAGTACTTC. It specifies CASSQKTGAPYEQYF.

The rearrangement links TRBV19 to TRBJ1-4; 9 bases map to TRBD1. V was clipped by 1 base and J by 8 bases; unmatched bases: 5. CDR1 and CDR2 (germline): LNHDA, SQIVND (reference sequence). This CDR3 contains 15 residues. The CDR3 DNA is TGTGCCAGTAGTATAGGGACAGGGGAGCGAGAAAAACTGTTTTTT. This encodes CASSIGTGEREKLFF.

The chain links TRBV11-2 to TRBJ1-5; D ambiguous. V was pared by 0 bases and J by 4 bases, with 10 bases between. The CDR3 extends over 15 amino acids. The germline gives CDR1 SGHAT, CDR2 FQNNGV. The CDR3 region is CASSLDPRGNQPQHF. DNA of the CDR3: TGTGCCAGCAGCTTAGATCCCCGGGGAAATCAGCCCCAGCATTTT.

The gene calls are TRBV29-1 and TRBJ2-3; 7 bases are shared with TRBD2. The V gene's germline CDR1 is SQVTM and CDR2 ANQGSEA. The CDR3 has 17 amino acids. Unmatched junction bases numbered 13, after V lost 1 base and J lost 3 bases. CDR3 residues: CSVEAGGSLPRTDTQYF. DNA for the CDR3: TGCAGCGTTGAAGCAGGCGGGAGCCTCCCGCGGACAGATACGCAGTATTTT.

Worth noting for this clone: Other nucleotide sequences in the sample specify the same CDR3. The V call is TRBV5-1, the J call TRBJ1-2; the D gene is possibly TRBD1 (5 bases). Trimming left V 4 bases short and J 6 bases short, with 10 bases between. The CDR3 contains 12 residues. Germline V gene data show CDR1 as SGHRS and CDR2 as YFSETQ. The CDR3 DNA reads as TGCGCCAGCAGCCTCCAGGGCGATGGCTACACCTTC. As protein: CASSLQGDGYTF.

The chain recombines TRBV6-1 with TRBJ1-6; TRBD1 agrees at 11 bases. The CDR3 covers 16 residues. Per the germline V gene, CDR1 is MNHNS and CDR2 is SASEGT. With V trimmed by 4 bases and J by 7 bases, 6 bases remained unmatched. CDR3 nucleotides: TGTGCCAGCAGTGTGGGGACAGGGGGAATAAATTCACCCCTCCACTTT. Its translation: CASSVGTGGINSPLHF.

As DNA, the CDR3 is TGTGCCAGTAGGGGACAGGGGGCATCGACTGAAGCTTTCTTT. Protein: CASRGQGASTEAFF. The chain couples TRBV19 to TRBJ1-1; 12 nucleotides align to TRBD1. J lost 5 bases, V lost 6 bases, and 4 bases had no gene match. Germline V gene sequence: CDR1 LNHDA, CDR2 SQIVND (reference sequence). The CDR3 totals 14 residues. The full variable domain, its missing parts supplied by reference TRBV19 and TRBJ1-1, is DGGITQSPKYLFRKEGQNVTLSCEQNLNHDAMYWYRQDPGQGLRLIYYSQIVNDFQKGDIAEGYSVSREKKESFPLTVTSAQKNPTAFYLCASRGQGASTEAFFGQGTRLTVV.

In its sample, this clone was seen a few times. The chain carries TRBV19 and TRBJ1-1; possibly TRBD1 for D (5 bases). Trimming left V 5 bases short and J 2 bases short, with 12 bases between. The CDR3 length is 14 residues. Germline V gene data show CDR1 as LNHDA and CDR2 as SQIVND (reference sequence). The CDR3 nucleotides read TGTGCCAGTAGTTACGACAGCTCTAACACTGAAGCTTTCTTT. Translating gives CASSYDSSNTEAFF.

The chain couples TRBV15 to TRBJ1-6; 10 bases match TRBD1. This CDR3 has 13 residues. The J segment lost 7 bases and the V segment lost 8 bases, leaving 2 bases of the junction unmatched. The germline V gene has CDR1 LNHNV and CDR2 YYDKDF (reference sequence). CDR3 in amino acids: CATQGQGNSPLHF. The CDR3 nucleotides are TGTGCCACCCAGGGACAGGGGAATTCACCCCTCCACTTT.

In its sample, this clone was seen a few times. The sample carries other DNA sequences with the same CDR3. The chain carries TRBV4-1 and TRBJ2-1; D not resolved. Germline assignment: CDR1 MGHRA and CDR2 YSYEKL. The CDR3 is 13 residues long. Trimming stripped 0 bases from V and 7 bases from J, with 7 bases between. The CDR3 loop reads CASSQEAVNEQFF. DNA of the CDR3: TGCGCCAGCAGCCAAGAGGCGGTAAATGAGCAGTTCTTC.

In DNA form, the CDR3 reads TGCGCCAGCAGCTTGGCTAGCGGCGCCTACGAGCAGTACTTC. It yields the protein CASSLASGAYEQYF. The chain recombines TRBV5-1 with TRBJ2-7; TRBD2 agrees at 7 bases. CDR1 SGHRS and CDR2 YFSETQ come from the germline V gene. V was pared by 0 bases and J by 2 bases, with 2 bases of the junction left unmatched. CDR3 length: 14 amino acids.

The chain joins TRBV6-2 or TRBV6-3 to TRBJ2-1; maybe TRBD2 (5 bases). The CDR3 is 13 amino acids. The V and J ends lost 2 bases and 8 bases respectively, with 10 bases between them. Germline CDR1 and CDR2: MNHEY and SVGEGT. The CDR3 region has the DNA TGTGCCAGCAGTTACGGGAGCAGGCATGAGCAGTTCTTC. The encoded protein is CASSYGSRHEQFF.

This chain joins TRBV6-5 and TRBJ1-2; D is possibly TRBD1 (5 bases). Germline CDR1 and CDR2: MNHEY and SVGAGI. V was cut by 6 bases and J by 8 bases, with 13 bases left in between. CDR3 length equals 12 residues. CDR3 loop: CASRPGIGGYTF. The CDR3 DNA reads as TGTGCCAGCAGACCAGGGATAGGCGGCTACACCTTC.

J is TRBJ1-1 and V is TRBV5-4, with 9 bases matching TRBD1. Trimming cost V 6 bases and J 5 bases; bases outside gene matches: 8. The CDR3 has 14 amino acids. The germline gives CDR1 SGHNT, CDR2 YYREEE (reference sequence). The CDR3 bases are TGTGCCAGCAACCAAGGACAGGGGATGACTGAAGCTTTCTTT. Protein product: CASNQGQGMTEAFF. The full variable domain, its missing parts supplied by reference TRBV5-4 and TRBJ1-1, is ETGVTQSPTHLIKTRGQQVTLRCSSQSGHNTVSWYQQALGQGPQFIFQYYREEENGRGNFPPRFSGLQFPNYSSELNVNALELDDSALYLCASNQGQGMTEAFFGQGTRLTVV.

The J gene is TRBJ2-1, the V gene TRBV20-1; weak D call: TRBD2 (5 bases). Germline assignment: CDR1 DFQATT and CDR2 SNEGSKA (reference sequence). V shed 0 bases and J shed 13 bases, with 10 bases lying between them. This CDR3 region has 11 residues. The CDR3 loop reads CSAREAGLQFF. Written as DNA, the CDR3 is TGCAGTGCTAGAGAGGCGGGCCTACAGTTCTTC.

This chain connects TRBV12-3 or TRBV12-4 to TRBJ1-4; D is perhaps TRBD1 (6 bases). CDR3 length: 11 amino acids. V was pared by 5 bases and J by 11 bases, with 9 bases between. The CDR3 DNA reads TGTGCCAGCAGTGTAGGACAGAAACTGTTTTTT. It is translated as CASSVGQKLFF.

The CDR3 sequence: CAWSPGQNQPQHF. CDR3 coding DNA: TGTGCCTGGAGTCCGGGACAAAATCAGCCCCAGCATTTT. The rearrangement joins TRBV30 to TRBJ1-5; D is possibly TRBD1 (6 bases). The germline gives CDR1 GTSNPN, CDR2 SVGIG (reference sequence). The V gene lost 2 bases and the J gene lost 4 bases, with 9 bases spanning the gap. This CDR3 comprises 13 residues.

This sequence joins TRBV7-9 and TRBJ1-5; possible D gene TRBD1, 5 bases. V was pared by 2 bases and J by 0 bases, with 14 bases between. Looked up from germline, CDR1 is SEHNR and CDR2 is FQNEAQ (reference sequence). The CDR3 totals 17 residues. The CDR3 protein is CASSLRGGDDSNQPQHF. CDR3 coding DNA: TGTGCCAGCAGCTTACGGGGGGGAGACGATAGCAATCAGCCCCAGCATTTT.

V is TRBV5-1 and J is TRBJ1-4, with D tentatively TRBD1 (5 bases). Germline V lookup: CDR1 SGHRS, CDR2 YFSETQ. The CDR3 runs to 18 residues. Trimming removed 0 bases from V and 0 bases from J, with 15 bases in between. CDR3 nucleotides: TGCGCCAGCAGCTTGGCCCCGCCAGGGCTTGCAACTAATGAAAAACTGTTTTTT. Its translation: CASSLAPPGLATNEKLFF.

The rearrangement joins TRBV6-5 to TRBJ1-5; D possibly corresponds to TRBD1 (5 bases). The CDR3 totals 15 residues. V lost 4 bases and J 0 bases, leaving 10 bases between the germline ends. Germline CDR1 reads MNHEY; CDR2 reads SVGAGI. The CDR3 loop is CASSSETDSNQPQHF. CDR3 in DNA: TGTGCCAGCAGTTCTGAGACAGATAGCAATCAGCCCCAGCATTTT.

The chain recombines TRBV30 with TRBJ2-7; TRBD1 might be the D (5 bases). V lost 2 bases to trimming and J lost 3 bases, with 14 bases between them. The length of the CDR3 is 14 residues. In germline, CDR1 is GTSNPN, CDR2 SVGIG (reference sequence). The CDR3 bases are TGTGCCTGGAGTCGGACACTGGGGAACTACGAGCAGTACTTC. Translating gives CAWSRTLGNYEQYF.

This rearrangement joins TRBV19 to TRBJ1-3, with no clear D. This CDR3 spans 14 amino acids. V shed 5 bases and J shed 0 bases, with 8 bases lying between them. CDR1 is LNHDA, CDR2 SQIVND, per germline (reference sequence). The CDR3 protein is CASSFWSSGNTIYF. DNA for the CDR3: TGTGCCAGTAGTTTTTGGAGCTCTGGAAACACCATATATTTT.

The J gene is TRBJ2-1, the V gene TRBV13, with TRBD2 matching 14 bases. V gave up 5 bases and J gave up 9 bases; unmatched junction bases: 9. The CDR3 is 16 amino acids. The germline gives CDR1 PRHDT, CDR2 FYEKMQ (reference sequence). The CDR3 reads CASSPWTSGGTGEQFF. The CDR3 bases are TGTGCCAGCAGCCCATGGACTAGCGGGGGGACTGGTGAGCAGTTCTTC.